This record concerns one TCR beta chain sequence. The antigen is unknown. With 60 Vbeta and 13 Jbeta primers, the PCR was carried out. Here immunoSEQ multiplex PCR was the method, and the copy in TCRdb shows in-frame clones only, minus some. This sample has about 150,000 clones; 80% occur once, and the top ten carry 13%. The data derive from a study of cytomegalovirus exposure and HLA in healthy donors. General study points: TCR beta sequences reportedly predicted most subjects' HLA-A and HLA-B alleles accurately. Of the V segments, some could not be distinguished, including TRBV6-2 and TRBV6-3, and were excluded. Most TCR sequences were seen very rarely across donors, but some public TCRs occurred in many.

Germline trimming cut 1 base from V and 3 bases from J; bases unmatched to any gene: 4. Per germline, CDR1 SGHDN and CDR2 FVKESK. CDR3 length: 15 residues. Sample: PBMCs. This rearrangement joins TRBV14 to TRBJ2-7, with TRBD1 matching over 9 bases. The receptor comes from a man under 40 in good health and CMV-seropositive. DNA for the CDR3: TGTGCCAGCAGCCAAGTTCAGACAGGGGGCTACGAGCAGTACTTC. Residues: CASSQVQTGGYEQYF.